Listed here is a single TCR beta chain. Its specificity is not known. Individually, cDNA molecules had unique molecular identifiers attached to them. MiXCR, run by TCRdb on the 5' RACE reads, gives a single entry per CDR3 protein. The data contain 90,000 to 120,000 distinct CDR3 sequences, roughly 11% of them singletons. J was trimmed by 3 bases and V by 8 bases; bases with no gene match: 5. CDR3 length equals 13 residues. The sample originates from a study of early T cells in non-severe SARS-CoV-2 infection. The wider study: From unsorted whole blood, bulk RNA was sequenced, and the chains remained unpaired.

Whole-study results and caveats: Private and CD4 specificities were missed by VDJdb matching, skewed to anti-spike CD8.

The clonotype was recovered from an adult who was a healthcare worker with PCR-confirmed SARS-CoV-2 infection or an uninfected control (not recorded which). Material for sequencing was whole blood. The rearrangement uses TRBV12-3 or TRBV12-4 and TRBJ2-7; 9 nucleotides match TRBD1. CDR3 amino acids: CASGTGNLYEQYF. The CDR3 DNA is TGTGCCAGCGGGACAGGGAATCTCTACGAGCAGTACTTC.